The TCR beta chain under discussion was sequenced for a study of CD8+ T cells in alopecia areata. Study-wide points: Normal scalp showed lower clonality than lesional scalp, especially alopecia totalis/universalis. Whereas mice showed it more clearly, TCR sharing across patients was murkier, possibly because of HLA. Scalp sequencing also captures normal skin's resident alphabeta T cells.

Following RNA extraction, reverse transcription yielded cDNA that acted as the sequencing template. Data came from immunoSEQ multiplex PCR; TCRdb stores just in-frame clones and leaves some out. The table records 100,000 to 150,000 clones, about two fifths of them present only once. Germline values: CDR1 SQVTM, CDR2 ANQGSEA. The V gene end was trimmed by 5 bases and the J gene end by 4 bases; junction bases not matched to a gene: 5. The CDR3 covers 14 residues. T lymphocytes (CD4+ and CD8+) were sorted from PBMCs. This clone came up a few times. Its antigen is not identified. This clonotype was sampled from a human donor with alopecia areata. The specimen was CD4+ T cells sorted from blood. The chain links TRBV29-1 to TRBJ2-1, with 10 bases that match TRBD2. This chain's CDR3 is CSVSGTSVYNEQFF. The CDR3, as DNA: TGCAGCGTTTCCGGGACTAGCGTGTACAATGAGCAGTTCTTC.